The clone carrying this T cell receptor (beta chain) was detected a few times. Its antigen is not known. This sample stems from a study of blood T cells in healthy people across ages. Study-level results: Age brought a roughly linear fall in TCR beta diversity measured per million T cells. Donors of long life had a larger count of naive CD4+ cells and greater diversity than aged donors.

Together with a sample-barcoded 5' primer, a J-beta primer mix was included in a second PCR lasting about 7 to 11 cycles. A template-switch adaptor that had 12 random nucleotides put a tag on each cDNA molecule. Via MiXCR, TCRdb re-called the 5' RACE reads, giving one row per CDR3 protein. The sample shows fewer than 900,000 distinct CDR3 sequences, around 40% of them seen only once. The V gene end was trimmed by 3 bases and the J gene end by 7 bases; junction bases not matched to a gene: 9. Germline V gene data show CDR1 as LGHDT and CDR2 as YNNKEL (reference sequence). The length of the CDR3 is 16 residues. Isolated per sample were at least 6.5 million PBMCs.

This chain uses TRBV3-1 with TRBJ2-1, with 10 bases aligning to TRBD2. The TCR sequence derives from a woman aged 55-70 years in good health. The sample consisted of blood. The CDR3 bases are TGTGCCAGCAGCCATCGGTTAGCGGGGGGTAGGAATGAGCAGTTCTTC. Its protein is CASSHRLAGGRNEQFF.